This T cell receptor beta chain came from a study of blood T cell repertoires in COVID-19. Study background: Acute and convalescent COVID-19 samples came from the United States, Italy and Spain.

The protocol was immunoSEQ multiplex PCR, while the TCRdb copy is restricted to in-frame clones and leaves out a portion. The sample carries hundreds of thousands of clones, roughly 85% recorded once. Trimming cost V 0 bases and J 7 bases; bases outside gene matches: 8. Germline V gives CDR1 SNHLY, CDR2 FYNNEI. The CDR3 consists of 17 residues. Within 2 weeks of study entry, exposed participants had contacted a PCR-confirmed or clinician-diagnosed COVID-19 case. There are a few counts of this clone. The sequenced material came from PBMCs or T cells enriched from blood (not recorded which). The chain links TRBV2 to TRBJ1-5, with 11 nucleotides matching TRBD1. The clonotype comes from a woman between 50 and 59 years old who had been exposed to COVID-19. The CDR3 region is CASSEAGGQGAGQPQHF. Written as DNA, the CDR3 is TGTGCCAGCAGTGAAGCAGGTGGACAGGGGGCTGGGCAGCCCCAGCATTTT.